This record looks at one T cell receptor beta chain sequence and its context. This record belongs to a study of Ad26.COV2.S vaccination and SARS-CoV-2 variants. The germline V and J ends were trimmed by 1 base and 0 bases, with 14 bases remaining between them. Germline V gives CDR1 SGHVS, CDR2 FNYEAQ. The CDR3 is 17 residues long. Sequencing used immunoSEQ multiplex PCR; TCRdb keeps in-frame clones, though not all of them. The table lists 430,000 or so clones, more than 80% of them singletons. As for treatment: about 20 received Ad26.COV2.S at low or high dose, single or two shots; roughly five received placebo; per-sample allocation not given. Vaccine and placebo recipients were sampled on day 63 after the first injection.

The genes are TRBV7-6 and TRBJ2-3; D may be TRBD2 (5 bases). The sequence was obtained from a person aged 18-60 years who received the Ad26.COV2.S COVID-19 vaccine or a placebo. The source was peripheral blood, collected in a trial of Ad26.COV2.S vaccine versus placebo. The CDR3 loop is CASSLGRLRTSTDTQYF. The CDR3 nucleotides read TGTGCCAGCAGCTTAGGACGTTTGCGGACTAGCACAGATACGCAGTATTTT. The variable domain in full, completed from reference TRBV7-6 and TRBJ2-3, reads GAGVSQSPRYKVTKRGQDVALRCDPISGHVSLYWYRQALGQGPEFLTYFNYEAQQDKSGLPNDRFSAERPEGSISTLTIQRTEQRDSAMYRCASSLGRLRTSTDTQYFGPGTRLTVL.